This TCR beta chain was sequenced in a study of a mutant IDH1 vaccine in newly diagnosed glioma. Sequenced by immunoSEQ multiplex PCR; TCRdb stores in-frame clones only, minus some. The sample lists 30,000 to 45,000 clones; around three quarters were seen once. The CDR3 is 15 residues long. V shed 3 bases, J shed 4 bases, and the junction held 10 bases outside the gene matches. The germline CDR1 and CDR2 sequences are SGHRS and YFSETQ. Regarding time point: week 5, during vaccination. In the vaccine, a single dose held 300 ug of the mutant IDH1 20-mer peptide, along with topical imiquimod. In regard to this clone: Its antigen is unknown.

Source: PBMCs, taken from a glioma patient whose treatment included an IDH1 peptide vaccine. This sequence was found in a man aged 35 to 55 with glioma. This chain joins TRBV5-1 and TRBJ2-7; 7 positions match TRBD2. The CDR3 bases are TGCGCCAGCAGCTCGCTCCCGGGGGGAGCTTACGAGCAGTACTTC. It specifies CASSSLPGGAYEQYF. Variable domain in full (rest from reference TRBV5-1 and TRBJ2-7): KAGVTQTPRYLIKTRGQQVTLSCSPISGHRSVSWYQQTPGQGLQFLFEYFSETQRNKGNFPGRFSGRQFSNSRSEMNVSTLELGDSALYLCASSSLPGGAYEQYFGPGTRLTVT.